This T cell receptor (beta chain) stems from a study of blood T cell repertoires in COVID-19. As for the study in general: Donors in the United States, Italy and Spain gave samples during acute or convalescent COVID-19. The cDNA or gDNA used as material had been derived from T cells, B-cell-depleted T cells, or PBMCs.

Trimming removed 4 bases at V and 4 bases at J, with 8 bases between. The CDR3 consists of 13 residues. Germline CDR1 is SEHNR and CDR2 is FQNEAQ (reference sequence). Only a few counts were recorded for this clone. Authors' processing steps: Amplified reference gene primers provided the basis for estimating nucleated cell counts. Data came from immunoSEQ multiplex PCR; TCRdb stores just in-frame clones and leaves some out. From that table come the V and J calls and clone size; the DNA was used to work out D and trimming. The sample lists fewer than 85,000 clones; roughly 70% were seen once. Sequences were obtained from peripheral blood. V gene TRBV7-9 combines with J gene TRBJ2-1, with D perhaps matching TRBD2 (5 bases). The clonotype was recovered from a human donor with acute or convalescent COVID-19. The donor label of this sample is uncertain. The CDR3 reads CASSSRVYNEQFF. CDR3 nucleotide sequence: TGTGCCAGCAGCTCGCGGGTTTACAATGAGCAGTTCTTC.